The clone carrying this T cell receptor (beta chain) has just a few counts. What it binds is unknown. CDR1 is MNHEY, CDR2 SMNVEV, per germline (reference sequence). Deletions cut 4 bases from V and 0 bases from J, with 7 bases between. This CDR3 is built from 13 residues. The data originate from a study of TIL therapy for anti-PD-1-resistant metastatic lung cancer. Study-level results: The cohort had more treatment-naive, never-smoker and oncogene-addicted patients than typical. Many TIL product clones were absent from baseline tumor, suggesting clonal contraction.

Time point described: pre-treatment sample, taken before nivolumab and TIL therapy. Most excised metastases sampled were pleural nodules or supraclavicular lymph nodes. Tumor harvest preceded PD-1/PD-L1 blockade, followed by nivolumab treatment. Patients were adults with stage 4 NSCLC. The immunoSEQ assay was v3. Sequencing used immunoSEQ multiplex PCR; TCRdb keeps in-frame clones, though not all of them. The top ten hold 5.6% of the sample, which has about 50,000 clones, 55% to 75% seen once. The gene calls are TRBV27 and TRBJ2-7; D might be TRBD2 (5 bases). The material was tumor tissue, obtained at baseline. This sequence was found in a person between 25 and 80 years old with non-small cell lung cancer. The CDR3: CASSSGSSYEQYF. In DNA, the CDR3 is TGTGCCAGCAGTTCGGGGTCCTCCTACGAGCAGTACTTC.